This T cell receptor (beta chain) was obtained from a study of control samples from healthy donors and cancer patients. The method was immunoSEQ multiplex PCR; TCRdb's version includes in-frame clones alone and lacks a portion of them. Among some 28,000 clones listed, less than 80% were seen once. The CDR3 is 15 residues long. Trimming cost V 2 bases and J 4 bases, with 14 bases left between them. Germline V lookup: CDR1 MNHEY, CDR2 SVGAGI. What was sequenced was PBMCs. The source of this sequence is a man in his sixties with head and neck cancer. The chain links TRBV6-5 to TRBJ1-2; tentatively, D is TRBD1 (6 bases). Here the CDR3 reads CASSYRQGRGYGYTF. The CDR3 bases are TGTGCCAGCAGTTACCGTCAGGGGCGCGGCTATGGCTACACCTTC.